This T cell receptor (beta chain) was sequenced during a study of tumor-infiltrating lymphocytes in primary liver carcinoma. Bulk tissue was left unsorted, and RNA and DNA were co-extracted from about 20-30 mg of it. The patients presented with primary liver carcinoma, which was managed through surgical resection. V was trimmed by 6 bases and J by 6 bases, leaving 12 bases between them. CDR1 is MDHEN and CDR2 is SYDVKM in the germline V gene. CDR3 length equals 12 residues. This clonotype was detected only once. cDNA specific to TCR beta was made from 500 ng of total RNA, with a constant-region primer employed for priming. Three-round nested multiplex PCR performed with slightly modified ARM-PCR produced the TCR beta libraries. The study ran its first two PCR rounds for approximately 10 cycles each, using TRBV1-TRBV30 forward primers and a C-beta reverse primer. TCRdb recomputed calls from the multiplex PCR reads with MiXCR, one row per CDR3 protein. The sample holds 90,000 to 110,000 distinct CDR3 sequences, 82% seen once.

Sequencing was done on a sample of liver tumor tissue from sampling region 3. This sample's subset: tumor region T3, left-lateral pole. This sequence was found in a man aged 35 to 55 with primary liver carcinoma and hepatitis B virus infection. The chain couples TRBV28 to TRBJ2-7, with D perhaps TRBD1 (5 bases). The CDR3 loop is CASRLLQAEQYF. Written as DNA, the CDR3 is TGTGCCAGCAGACTACTACAGGCCGAGCAGTACTTC.